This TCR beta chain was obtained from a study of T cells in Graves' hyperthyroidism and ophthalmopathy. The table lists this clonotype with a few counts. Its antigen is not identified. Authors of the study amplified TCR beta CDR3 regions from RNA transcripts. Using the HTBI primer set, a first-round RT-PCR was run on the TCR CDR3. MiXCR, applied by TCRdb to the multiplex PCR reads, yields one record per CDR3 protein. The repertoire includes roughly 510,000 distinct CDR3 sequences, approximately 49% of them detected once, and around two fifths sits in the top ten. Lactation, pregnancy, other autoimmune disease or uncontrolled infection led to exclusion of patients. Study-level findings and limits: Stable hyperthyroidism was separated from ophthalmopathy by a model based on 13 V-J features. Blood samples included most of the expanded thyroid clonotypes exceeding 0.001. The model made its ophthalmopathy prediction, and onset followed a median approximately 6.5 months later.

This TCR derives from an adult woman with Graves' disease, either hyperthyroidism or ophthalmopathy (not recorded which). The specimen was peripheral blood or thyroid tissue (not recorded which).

CDR3 in amino acids: CASRPTVHYEQYF. In DNA, the CDR3 is TGCGCCAGCAGGCCGACAGTTCACTACGAGCAGTACTTC. The chain carries TRBV5-1 and TRBJ2-7; D may be TRBD1 (5 bases). Germline V lookup: CDR1 SGHRS, CDR2 YFSETQ. This CDR3 has 13 amino acids. Trimming took off 5 bases at V and 3 bases at J, with 12 bases between the two ends. The complete variable domain, with remaining parts taken from reference TRBV5-1 and TRBJ2-7, reads KAGVTQTPRYLIKTRGQQVTLSCSPISGHRSVSWYQQTPGQGLQFLFEYFSETQRNKGNFPGRFSGRQFSNSRSEMNVSTLELGDSALYLCASRPTVHYEQYFGPGTRLTVT.